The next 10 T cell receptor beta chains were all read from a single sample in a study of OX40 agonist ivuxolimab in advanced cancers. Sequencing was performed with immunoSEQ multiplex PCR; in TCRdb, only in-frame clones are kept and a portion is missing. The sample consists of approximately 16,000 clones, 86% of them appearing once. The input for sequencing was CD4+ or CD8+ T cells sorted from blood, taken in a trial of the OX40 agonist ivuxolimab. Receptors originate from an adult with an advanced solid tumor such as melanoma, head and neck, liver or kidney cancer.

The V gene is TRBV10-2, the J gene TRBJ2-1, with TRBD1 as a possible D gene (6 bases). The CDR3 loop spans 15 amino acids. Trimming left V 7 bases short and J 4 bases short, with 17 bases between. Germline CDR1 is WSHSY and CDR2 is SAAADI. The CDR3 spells CASKTSWTVYNEQFF. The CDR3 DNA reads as TGCGCCAGCAAGACCAGTTGGACAGTTTACAATGAGCAGTTCTTC.

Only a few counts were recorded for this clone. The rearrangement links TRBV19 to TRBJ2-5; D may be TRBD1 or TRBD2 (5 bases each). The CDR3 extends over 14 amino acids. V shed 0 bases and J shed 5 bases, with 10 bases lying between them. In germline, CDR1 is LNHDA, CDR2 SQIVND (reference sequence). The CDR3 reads CASSIDPGQETQYF. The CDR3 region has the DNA TGTGCCAGTAGTATAGATCCGGGGCAGGAGACCCAGTACTTC.

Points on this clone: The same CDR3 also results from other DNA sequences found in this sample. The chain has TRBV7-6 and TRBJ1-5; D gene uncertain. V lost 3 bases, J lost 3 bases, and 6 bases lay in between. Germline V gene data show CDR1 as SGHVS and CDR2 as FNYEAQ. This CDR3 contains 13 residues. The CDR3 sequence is CASSLDSNQPQHF. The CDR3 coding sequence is TGTGCCAGCAGCTTGGACTCCAATCAGCCCCAGCATTTT. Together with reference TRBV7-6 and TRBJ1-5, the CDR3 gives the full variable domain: GAGVSQSPRYKVTKRGQDVALRCDPISGHVSLYWYRQALGQGPEFLTYFNYEAQQDKSGLPNDRFSAERPEGSISTLTIQRTEQRDSAMYRCASSLDSNQPQHFGDGTRLSIL.

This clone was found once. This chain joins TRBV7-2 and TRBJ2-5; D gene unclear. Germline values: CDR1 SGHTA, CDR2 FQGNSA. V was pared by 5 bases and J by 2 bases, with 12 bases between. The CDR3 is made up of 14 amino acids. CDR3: CASSRRPGQETQYF. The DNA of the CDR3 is TGTGCCAGCAGCCGCCGCCCAGGTCAAGAGACCCAGTACTTC.

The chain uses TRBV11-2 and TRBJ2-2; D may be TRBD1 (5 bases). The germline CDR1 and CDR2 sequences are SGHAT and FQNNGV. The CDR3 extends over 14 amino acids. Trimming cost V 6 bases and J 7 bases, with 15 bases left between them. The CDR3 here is CASSSWGLFGELFF. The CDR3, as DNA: TGTGCCAGCAGTTCGTGGGGCCTGTTCGGGGAGCTGTTTTTT.

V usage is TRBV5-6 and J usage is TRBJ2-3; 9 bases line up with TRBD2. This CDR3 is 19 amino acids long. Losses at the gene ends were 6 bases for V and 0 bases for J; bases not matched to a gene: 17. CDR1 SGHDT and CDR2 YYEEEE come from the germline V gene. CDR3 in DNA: TGTGCCAGCACCCAAACTAGCGGGTACCTAGAATTTAGCACAGATACGCAGTATTTT. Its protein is CASTQTSGYLEFSTDTQYF.

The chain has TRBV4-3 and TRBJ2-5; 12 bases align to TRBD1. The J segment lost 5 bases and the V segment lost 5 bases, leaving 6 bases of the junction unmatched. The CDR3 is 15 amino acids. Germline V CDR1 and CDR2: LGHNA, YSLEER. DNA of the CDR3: TGCGCCAGCAGCTCGGGACAGGGGGCGCAGGAGACCCAGTACTTC. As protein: CASSSGQGAQETQYF.

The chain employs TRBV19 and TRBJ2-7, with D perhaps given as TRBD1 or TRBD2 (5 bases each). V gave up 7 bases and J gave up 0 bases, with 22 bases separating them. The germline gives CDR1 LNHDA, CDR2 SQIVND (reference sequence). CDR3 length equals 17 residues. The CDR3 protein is CASTNRYTRDGSYEQYF. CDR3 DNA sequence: TGTGCCAGTACTAACCGGTATACTCGGGACGGCTCCTACGAGCAGTACTTC.

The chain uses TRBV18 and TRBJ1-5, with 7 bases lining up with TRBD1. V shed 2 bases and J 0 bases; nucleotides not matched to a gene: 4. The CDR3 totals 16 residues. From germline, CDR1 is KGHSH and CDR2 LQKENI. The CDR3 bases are TGTGCCAGCTCACCAGCGACAGGGATTAGCAATCAGCCCCAGCATTTT. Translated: CASSPATGISNQPQHF.

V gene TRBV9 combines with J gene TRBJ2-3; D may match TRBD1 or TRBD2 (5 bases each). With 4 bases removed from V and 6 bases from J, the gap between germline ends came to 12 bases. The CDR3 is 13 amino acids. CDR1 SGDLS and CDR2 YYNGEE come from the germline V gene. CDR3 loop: CASSTPGADTQYF. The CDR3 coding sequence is TGTGCCAGCAGCACCCCCGGGGCCGATACGCAGTATTTT.